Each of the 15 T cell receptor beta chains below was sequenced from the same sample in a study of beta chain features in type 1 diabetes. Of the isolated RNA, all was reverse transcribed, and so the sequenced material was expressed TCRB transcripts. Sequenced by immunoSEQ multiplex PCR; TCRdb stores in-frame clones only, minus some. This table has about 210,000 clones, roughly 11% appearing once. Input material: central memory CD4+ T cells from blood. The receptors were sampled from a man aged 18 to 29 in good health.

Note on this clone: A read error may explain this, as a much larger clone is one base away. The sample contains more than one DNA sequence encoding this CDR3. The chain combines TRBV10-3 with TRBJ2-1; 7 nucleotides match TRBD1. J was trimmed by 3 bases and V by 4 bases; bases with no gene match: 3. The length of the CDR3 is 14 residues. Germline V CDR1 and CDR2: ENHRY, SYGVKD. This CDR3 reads CAISVGQLYNEQFF. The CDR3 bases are TGTGCCATCAGTGTGGGACAGCTCTACAATGAGCAGTTCTTC.

The CDR3 protein is CASSFLGGLSYEQYF. In nucleotides, the CDR3 is TGTGCCAGCAGTTTCCTCGGAGGCCTCTCCTACGAGCAGTACTTC. The chain uses TRBV7-9 and TRBJ2-7; weak D call: TRBD2 (5 bases). The V gene lost 6 bases and the J gene lost 0 bases, with 15 bases spanning the gap. The CDR3 has 15 amino acids. Germline-derived CDR1 and CDR2 are SEHNR and FQNEAQ (reference sequence).

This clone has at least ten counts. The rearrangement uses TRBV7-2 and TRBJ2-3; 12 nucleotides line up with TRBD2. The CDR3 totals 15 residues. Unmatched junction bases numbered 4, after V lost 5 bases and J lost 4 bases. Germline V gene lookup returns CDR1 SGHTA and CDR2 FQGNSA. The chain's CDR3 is CASSRRLAGADTQYF. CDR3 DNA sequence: TGTGCCAGCAGCAGGAGACTAGCGGGAGCAGATACGCAGTATTTT. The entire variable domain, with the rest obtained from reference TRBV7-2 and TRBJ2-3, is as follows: GAGVSQSPSNKVTEKGKDVELRCDPISGHTALYWYRQSLGQGLEFLIYFQGNSAPDKSGLPSDRFSAERTGGSVSTLTIQRTQQEDSAVYLCASSRRLAGADTQYFGPGTRLTVL.

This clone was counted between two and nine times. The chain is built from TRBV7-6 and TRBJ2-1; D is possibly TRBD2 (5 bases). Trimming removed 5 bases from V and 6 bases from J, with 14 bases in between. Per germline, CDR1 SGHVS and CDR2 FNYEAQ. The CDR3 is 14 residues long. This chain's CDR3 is CASSPIRGSNEQFF. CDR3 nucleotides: TGTGCCAGCAGCCCCATCCGGGGATCCAATGAGCAGTTCTTC.

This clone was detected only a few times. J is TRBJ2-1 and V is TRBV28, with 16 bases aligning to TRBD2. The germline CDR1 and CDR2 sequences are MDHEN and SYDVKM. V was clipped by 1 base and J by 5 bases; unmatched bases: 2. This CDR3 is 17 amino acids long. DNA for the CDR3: TGTGCCAGCAGTTTATCGGGACTAGCGGGAGGGCACAATGAGCAGTTCTTC. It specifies CASSLSGLAGGHNEQFF.

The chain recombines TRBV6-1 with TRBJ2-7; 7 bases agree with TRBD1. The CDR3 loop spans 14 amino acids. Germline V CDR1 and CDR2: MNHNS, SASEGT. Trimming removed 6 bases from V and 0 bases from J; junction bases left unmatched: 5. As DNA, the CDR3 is TGTGCCAGCAGATCCGGGACAGCCTCCTACGAGCAGTACTTC. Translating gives CASRSGTASYEQYF.

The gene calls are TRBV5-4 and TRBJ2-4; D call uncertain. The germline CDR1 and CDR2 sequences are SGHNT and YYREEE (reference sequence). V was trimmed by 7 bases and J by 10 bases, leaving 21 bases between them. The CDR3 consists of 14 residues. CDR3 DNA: TGTGCCAGCTCCATTGACTCTCGAGTGGGGATTCAGTACTTC. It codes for CASSIDSRVGIQYF.

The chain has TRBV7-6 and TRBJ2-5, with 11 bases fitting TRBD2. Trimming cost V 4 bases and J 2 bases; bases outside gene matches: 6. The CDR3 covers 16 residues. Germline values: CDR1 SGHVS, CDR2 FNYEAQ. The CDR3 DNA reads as TGTGCCAGCAGCTCCCTAGCGGGAGGTGGGCAAGAGACCCAGTACTTC. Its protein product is CASSSLAGGGQETQYF.

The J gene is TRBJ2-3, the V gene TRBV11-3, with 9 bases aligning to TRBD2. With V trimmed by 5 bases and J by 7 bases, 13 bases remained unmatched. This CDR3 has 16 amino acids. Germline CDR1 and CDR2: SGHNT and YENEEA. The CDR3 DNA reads TGTGCCAGCAGCCCAGAGGCAGCGGGAGGAATAAATACGCAGTATTTT. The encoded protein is CASSPEAAGGINTQYF.

The CDR3 nucleotides are TGTGCCAGCAGTTCTTCCCTGGGGGACTATGGCTACACCTTC. It translates to CASSSSLGDYGYTF. V usage is TRBV6-5 and J usage is TRBJ1-2, with D perhaps TRBD1 (5 bases). This CDR3 contains 14 residues. Trimming removed 4 bases at V and 3 bases at J, with 12 bases between. Germline V gene data show CDR1 as MNHEY and CDR2 as SVGAGI.

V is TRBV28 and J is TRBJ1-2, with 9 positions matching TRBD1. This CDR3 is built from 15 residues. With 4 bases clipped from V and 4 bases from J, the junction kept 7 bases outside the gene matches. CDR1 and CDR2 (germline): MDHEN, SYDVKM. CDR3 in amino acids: CASSSIDRGIYGYTF. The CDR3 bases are TGTGCCAGCAGTTCAATCGACAGGGGGATCTATGGCTACACCTTC.

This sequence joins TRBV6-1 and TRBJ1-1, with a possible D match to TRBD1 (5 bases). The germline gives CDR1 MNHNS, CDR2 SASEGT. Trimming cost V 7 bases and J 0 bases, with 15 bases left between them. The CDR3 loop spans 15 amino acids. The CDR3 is CASIGQFGMNTEAFF. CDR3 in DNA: TGTGCCAGCATTGGACAATTCGGGATGAACACTGAAGCTTTCTTT.

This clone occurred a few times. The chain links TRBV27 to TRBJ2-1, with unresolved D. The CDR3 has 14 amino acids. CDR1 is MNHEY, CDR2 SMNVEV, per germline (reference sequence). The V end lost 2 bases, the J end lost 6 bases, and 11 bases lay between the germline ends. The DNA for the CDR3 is TGTGCCAGCAGTTTACTGGCCGGTATCAATGAGCAGTTCTTC. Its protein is CASSLLAGINEQFF.

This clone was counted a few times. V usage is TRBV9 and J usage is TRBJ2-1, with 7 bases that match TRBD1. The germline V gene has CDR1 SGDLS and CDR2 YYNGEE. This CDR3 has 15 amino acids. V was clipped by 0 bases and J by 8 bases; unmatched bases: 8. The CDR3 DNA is TGTGCCAGCAGCGTAGCCCCGTACAGGGGCGATGAGCAGTTCTTC. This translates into CASSVAPYRGDEQFF.

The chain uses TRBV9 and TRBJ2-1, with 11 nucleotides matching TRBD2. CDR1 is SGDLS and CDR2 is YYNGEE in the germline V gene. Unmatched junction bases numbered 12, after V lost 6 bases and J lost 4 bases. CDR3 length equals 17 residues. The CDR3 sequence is CASNPDSGRAGYNEQFF. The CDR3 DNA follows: TGTGCCAGCAACCCTGATAGCGGGAGGGCCGGGTACAATGAGCAGTTCTTC.